This TCR beta chain was documented in a study of blood T cell repertoires in COVID-19. Assay: immunoSEQ multiplex PCR; the TCRdb copy retains only in-frame clones and omits some. This repertoire shows some 150,000 clones, approximately 81% found once; its top ten account for 38%. This CDR3 has 15 residues. Germline V gene data show CDR1 as KGHSH and CDR2 as LQKENI. Trimming removed 0 bases at V and 2 bases at J, with 8 bases between. The clonotype originates from a human donor in a cohort sampled during active COVID-19. Input material: peripheral blood. This chain links TRBV18 with TRBJ1-5; D remains ambiguous. CDR3 sequence (DNA): TGTGCCAGCTCACCACCAGGGAGCGGCAATCAGCCCCAGCATTTT. As protein: CASSPPGSGNQPQHF. The variable domain in full, completed from reference TRBV18 and TRBJ1-5, reads NAGVMQNPRHLVRRRGQEARLRCSPMKGHSHVYWYRQLPEEGLKFMVYLQKENIIDESGMPKERFSAEFPKEGPSILRIQQVVRGDSAAYFCASSPPGSGNQPQHFGDGTRLSIL.